This TCR beta chain is drawn from a study of post-analysis software for immune sequencing data. TCR beta cDNA libraries included unique molecular identifiers. TCRdb reprocessed the PCR reads with MiXCR, giving one entry per CDR3 protein. The sample holds around 400,000 distinct CDR3 sequences, less than 40% seen once. Whole-study findings and limits: When patients were compared with controls, about five TRBV segments were more frequent, TRBV5-6, TRBV5-1 and TRBV20-1 among them. The study found significantly lower normalized Chao1 diversity in multiple sclerosis patients than in controls.

The length of the CDR3 is 16 residues. V was trimmed by 4 bases and J by 3 bases, leaving 20 bases between them. Germline V gene sequence: CDR1 SGHRS, CDR2 YFSETQ. This clonotype was detected a few times. Its antigen is not identified. This clonotype originated in a girl between 10 and 17 years old with multiple sclerosis. The rearrangement joins TRBV5-1 to TRBJ2-7, with unresolved D. Sequenced material: blood. CDR3 DNA: TGCGCCAGCAGCCCCCCGGGCCAATCCCTCTTCTACGAGCAGTACTTC. Encoded protein: CASSPPGQSLFYEQYF.